This paragraph reports one T cell receptor (beta chain). The specificity of this receptor is unknown. Per-base quality was not reported, and no clone a single base away is much larger than it. TCRbeta CDR3 regions were amplified from genomic DNA using the immunoSEQ Assay, a bias-controlled multiplex PCR. On the study's bioinformatics: The number of nucleated cells in each sample was estimated by amplification of reference gene primers within the assay. To quantify the absolute abundance of each unique TCRbeta CDR3 rearrangement, sequence reads were collapsed and filtered. For each sample, productive Simpson clonality was calculated as the square root of Simpson's diversity index across productive rearrangements. The immuneACCESS repertoire file appears here via TCRdb, limited to in-frame rearrangements. These files lack a portion of the clones; in checked studies, under half of the deficit traces to unresolved V genes, and the cause of the others is not known. The D gene and trimming were derived from the DNA, and the V and J assignments and clone size from that table. The sample table lists 150,000 to 200,000 clones, approximately 79% of them with a count of one. Of the sample, approximately 18% falls within the top ten clones.

Each collaborating institution followed its own protocols to collect whole blood in K2EDTA tubes. For TCRbeta analysis, collaborators shipped samples as frozen whole blood, isolated PBMCs, or DNA extracted from either of those sample types. This entry comes from a study of blood T cell repertoires in COVID-19 (TCRdb year 2020). The study in broad terms: Collaborator samples came from the United States, Italy and Spain and covered acute and convalescent phases of COVID-19. The prospective study material was composed of cDNA or gDNA derived from T cells, B-cell-depleted T cells, or PBMCs. Subjects who had been exposed to COVID-19, were actively infected with it, or had recovered from it provided the deeply sampled blood TCRbeta repertoires that made up the dataset. A freely available public database, intended as a resource for researchers studying the immune response to SARS-CoV-2, is where the repertoires were released. The samples were drawn from the first 160 participants of the ongoing ImmuneRACE study and from about 1,200 subjects provided by 6 global collaborators. The sample metadata nearly always contained a de-identified subject ID, COVID-19 status, age in years and sex. HLA class I and class II types, where available, came from metadata supplied by the sample provider rather than from assay-based typing. What the work shows at the level of the full study, not this receptor alone: How much clinical and demographic metadata was included differed by source and by participant, and the metadata was provided uncurated.

After removal of 1 base from V and 3 bases from J, the junction retains 0 bases not matched to a gene. Its CDR3 holds 15 amino acids, cysteine through phenylalanine. The CDR3 DNA has 45 bases and is translated from base 1. Looking up the germline V gene (reference sequence) yields CDR1 LGHDT and CDR2 YNNKEL. The sequence was collected from an elderly woman with acute or convalescent COVID-19. The rearranged chain carries TRBV3-1 (or the pseudogene TRBV3-2) and TRBJ2-1, with 10 bases matching TRBD2. The sequencing sample was made of peripheral blood. Here the CDR3 is given as CASSQGLAGYNEQFF. The nucleotide sequence reads as follows: TGTGCCAGCAGCCAAGGACTAGCGGGCTACAATGAGCAGTTCTTC.